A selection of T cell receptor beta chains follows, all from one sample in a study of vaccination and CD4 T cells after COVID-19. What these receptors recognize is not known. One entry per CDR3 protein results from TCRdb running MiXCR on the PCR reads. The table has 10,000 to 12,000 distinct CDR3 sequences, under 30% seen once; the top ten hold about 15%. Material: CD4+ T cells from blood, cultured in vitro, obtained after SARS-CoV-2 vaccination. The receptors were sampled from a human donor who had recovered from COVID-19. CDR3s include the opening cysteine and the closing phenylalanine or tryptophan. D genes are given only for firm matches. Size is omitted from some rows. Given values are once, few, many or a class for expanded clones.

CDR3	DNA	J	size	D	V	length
CASSLAGGPREQYF	TGTGCCAGCAGTTTGGCGGGAGGGCCACGGGAGCAGTACTTC	TRBJ2-7	.	TRBD2	TRBV27	14
CASSSGGTSYNEQFF	TGTGCCAGCAGCTCTGGGGGGACAAGTTACAATGAGCAGTTCTTC	TRBJ2-1	few	.	TRBV7-2	15
CASSRNTEAFF	TGTGCCAGCTCGAGAAACACTGAAGCTTTCTTT	TRBJ1-1	.	.	TRBV11-1	11
CASRTTGQGSYEQYF	TGTGCCAGCAGGACAACGGGACAGGGGTCCTACGAGCAGTACTTC	TRBJ2-7	few	TRBD1	TRBV6-1	15
CASSLGLAGSTDTQYF	TGTGCCAGCAGCTTGGGACTAGCGGGTTCCACAGATACGCAGTATTTT	TRBJ2-3	.	TRBD2	TRBV5-5	16
CASSPRGVPYEQYF	TGTGCCAGCAGCCCGAGGGGGGTCCCCTACGAGCAGTACTTC	TRBJ2-7	few	.	TRBV28	14
CASSYNRGTTDTQYF	TGTGCCAGCAGTTACAATAGGGGGACGACAGATACGCAGTATTTT	TRBJ2-3	few	.	TRBV6-2/TRBV6-3	15
CASSERFKGSDTQYF	TGTGCCAGCAGTGAACGATTCAAGGGTTCAGATACGCAGTATTTT	TRBJ2-3	.	.	TRBV25-1	15
CASKEWGQAQYEAFF	TGTGCCAGCAAGGAATGGGGACAGGCCCAGTATGAAGCTTTCTTT	TRBJ1-1	.	TRBD1	TRBV6-2/TRBV6-3	15
CASSFRGTGELFF	TGTGCCAGCAGCTTTCGGGGGACCGGGGAGCTGTTTTTT	TRBJ2-2	.	.	TRBV7-9	13
CASSNKRYEQYF	TGTGCCAGCAGTAATAAGCGCTACGAGCAGTACTTC	TRBJ2-7	.	.	TRBV2	12
CASSYSGPRWTEAFF	TGTGCCAGCAGTTACTCCGGACCCCGGTGGACTGAAGCTTTCTTT	TRBJ1-1	medium-sized	.	TRBV6-5	15
CSPRWGNEQFF	TGCAGCCCACGCTGGGGCAACGAGCAGTTCTTC	TRBJ2-1	.	.	TRBV20-1	11
CASSLATAGTDTQYF	TGTGCCAGCAGCTTGGCGACAGCAGGGACCGATACGCAGTATTTT	TRBJ2-3	.	.	TRBV7-8	15
CSAPRGTSVLNEQFF	TGCAGTGCTCCCAGGGGTACTAGCGTTTTGAATGAGCAGTTCTTC	TRBJ2-1	.	.	TRBV20-1	15
CASSYRARPSSYNSPLHF	TGTGCCAGCAGTTACAGGGCCAGACCGAGCTCCTATAATTCACCCCTCCACTTT	TRBJ1-6	few	.	TRBV6-5	18
CASSYRVDTEAFF	TGTGCCAGCAGCTACAGGGTTGACACTGAAGCTTTCTTT	TRBJ1-1	.	.	TRBV6-2/TRBV6-3	13
CSASTGAVGDTQYF	TGCAGTGCCTCAACAGGGGCTGTGGGAGATACGCAGTATTTT	TRBJ2-3	.	TRBD1	TRBV20-1	14
CSARVTGQNTEAFF	TGCAGTGCTAGGGTGACAGGTCAGAACACTGAAGCTTTCTTT	TRBJ1-1	few	.	TRBV20-1	14
CSASSGRNYGYTF	TGCAGTGCCTCTTCCGGACGGAACTATGGCTACACCTTC	TRBJ1-2	few	.	TRBV20-1	13
CASSIAHTGVHNYGYTF	TGTGCCAGTAGTATAGCCCACACAGGGGTGCATAACTATGGCTACACCTTC	TRBJ1-2	.	TRBD1	TRBV19	17
CSAPDRGFTYEQYF	TGCAGTGCCCCCGACAGGGGATTTACCTACGAGCAGTACTTC	TRBJ2-7	few	TRBD1	TRBV20-1	14
CASRRARAMNTEAFF	TGTGCCAGCCGGAGAGCACGGGCCATGAACACTGAAGCTTTCTTT	TRBJ1-1	few	.	TRBV28	15
CASSHLGLQGGTGELFF	TGCGCCAGCAGCCACTTGGGGTTACAGGGTGGCACCGGGGAGCTGTTTTTT	TRBJ2-2	.	.	TRBV4-1	17
CASTPPDRFSYEQYF	TGTGCCAGCACCCCTCCCGACAGGTTTTCCTACGAGCAGTACTTC	TRBJ2-7	.	.	TRBV27	15